These 5 T cell receptor beta chains share one sample of origin, sequenced in a study of cytomegalovirus exposure and HLA in healthy donors. Primers for the PCR totalled 60 Vbeta and 13 Jbeta. Clones were read by immunoSEQ multiplex PCR, and TCRdb kept only the in-frame ones, dropping some. The profile shows roughly 200,000 clones, roughly a tenth of them singletons. What was sequenced was PBMCs. The origin of the receptors is a woman between 25 and 40 years old in good health and CMV-seropositive.

This clone was recorded a few times. V gene TRBV29-1 combines with J gene TRBJ1-5; 10 positions agree with TRBD1. The J segment lost 1 base and the V segment lost 6 bases, leaving 3 bases of the junction unmatched. The CDR3 spans 14 residues. CDR1 is SQVTM, CDR2 ANQGSEA, per germline. The CDR3 region is CSVGTGASNQPQHF. CDR3 DNA: TGCAGCGTGGGGACAGGGGCAAGCAATCAGCCCCAGCATTTT. Based on the CDR3 plus reference TRBV29-1 and TRBJ1-5, the full variable domain is SAVISQKPSRDICQRGTSLTIQCQVDSQVTMMFWYRQQPGQSLTLIATANQGSEATYESGFVIDKFPISRPNLTFSTLTVSNMSPEDSSIYLCSVGTGASNQPQHFGDGTRLSIL.

This clone came up a few times. This rearrangement joins TRBV15 to TRBJ2-5; 9 bases agree with TRBD2. This CDR3 region has 14 residues. The germline V gene has CDR1 LNHNV and CDR2 YYDKDF (reference sequence). V was clipped by 6 bases and J by 5 bases; unmatched bases: 7. CDR3 loop: CATSPGLARETQYF. In nucleotides, the CDR3 is TGTGCCACCAGTCCGGGACTAGCAAGGGAGACCCAGTACTTC.

This clone was counted only a few times. V and J are TRBV18 and TRBJ2-3, with 7 bases lining up with TRBD1. J was trimmed by 0 bases and V by 5 bases; bases with no gene match: 8. CDR1 is KGHSH and CDR2 is LQKENI in the germline V gene. The CDR3 loop spans 16 amino acids. CDR3 bases: TGTGCCAGCTCAAACAGGGGACCACCTAGCACAGATACGCAGTATTTT. This codes for CASSNRGPPSTDTQYF.

V and J are TRBV6-6 and TRBJ1-1, with a tentative D call TRBD1 (5 bases). The V end lost 6 bases, the J end lost 4 bases, and 12 bases lay between the germline ends. This CDR3 is 13 amino acids long. Germline-derived CDR1 and CDR2 are MNHNY and SVGAGI (reference sequence). As DNA, the CDR3 is TGTGCCAGCAGCGCTCGAAGGGGCACTGAAGCTTTCTTT. Translation: CASSARRGTEAFF.

The DNA for the CDR3 is TGTGCCAGCAGTAGGACACGCGGGGGCTATGGCTACACCTTC. It encodes CASSRTRGGYGYTF. The chain has TRBV27 and TRBJ1-2, with D perhaps matching TRBD1 (5 bases). Per the germline V gene, CDR1 is MNHEY and CDR2 is SMNVEV (reference sequence). V was pared by 5 bases and J by 4 bases, with 14 bases between. There are 14 residues in the CDR3.